These 27 T cell receptor beta chains were all obtained from the same sample, sequenced in a study of CD4 and CD8 cells across lung adenocarcinoma regions listed by TCRdb under 2018. The library was built by means of PCR. Sequenced on a HiSeq X Ten. TCRdb ran its own pipeline on the public reads, namely fastp trimming at Q25 and MiXCR clone calling, and kept in-frame beta chains. Rows matching on CDR3 protein sequence are summarized as one entry with the most common DNA and genes. In this sample the table shows roughly 20,000 distinct CDR3 sequences, 54% of which occur a single time. Approximately 24% of the sample comes from the top ten. Specimen: CD8+ T cells from the center of a lung tumor. The meaning of the sample's cell subset or site label: tumor center region. The receptors were gathered from a female donor with lung adenocarcinoma. The CD4 and CD8 labels of this study may be unreliable.

This clonotype was recorded a few times. The V and J genes are TRBV15 and TRBJ2-1, with 10 bases lining up with TRBD2. CDR1 and CDR2 from the germline V gene are LNHNV and YYDKDF (reference sequence). The CDR3 spans 16 residues. V gave up 5 bases and J gave up 7 bases; unmatched junction bases: 11. CDR3 DNA: TGTGCCACCAGCCCCCCCGGGACTAGCGTTGGAAATGAGCAGTTCTTC. It encodes CATSPPGTSVGNEQFF.

The V call is TRBV23-1, the J call TRBJ2-2, with TRBD1 matching 7 bases. TRBV23-1 is annotated as an ORF whose role is uncertain. CDR3 length: 17 amino acids. V dropped 4 bases and J dropped 0; count of bases not matched to a gene: 8. DNA for the CDR3: TGCGCCAGCAGTCCCCCCAAAACAGGGGCGAACACCGGGGAGCTGTTTTTT. It yields the protein CASSPPKTGANTGELFF.

The chain links TRBV27 to TRBJ1-4, with unresolved D. This CDR3 has 14 residues. The germline V gene has CDR1 MNHEY and CDR2 SMNVEV (reference sequence). Deletions cut 6 bases from V and 2 bases from J, with 10 bases between. This CDR3 reads CASRIPGTNEKLFF. Here the CDR3 DNA reads TGTGCCAGCAGGATACCGGGTACTAATGAAAAACTGTTTTTT.

Concerning this clonotype: The junction shows a germline mismatch at one end, possibly a read error. The rearrangement links TRBV6-1 to TRBJ2-3, with D hard to call. The CDR3 totals 14 residues. Germline loops: CDR1 MNHNS, CDR2 SASEGT. CDR3 sequence: CASSVAVYPDTQYF. CDR3 nucleotide sequence: TGTGCGAGCAGCGTGGCGGTCTACCCAGATACGCAGTATTTC.

There are many counts of this clonotype. V is TRBV7-2 and J is TRBJ2-7; the D call may be TRBD1 or TRBD2 (5 bases each). This CDR3 has 18 amino acids. Trimming cost V 1 base and J 0 bases, with 19 bases left between them. Germline loops: CDR1 SGHTA, CDR2 FQGNSA. CDR3 sequence (DNA): TGTGCCAGCAGCTTAGTCCGGGGCGGGCTTGGCCGCTCCTACGAGCAGTACTTC. Amino acids: CASSLVRGGLGRSYEQYF.

This clonotype was detected many times. This chain joins TRBV11-3 and TRBJ2-1; 8 bases are shared with TRBD1. The J call may be faulty, since TRBJ2-7 better matches the DNA end. The CDR3 sequence is 12 residues long. Germline CDR1 is SGHNT and CDR2 is YENEEA. CDR3 sequence: CASSPDRGEQYF. As DNA, the CDR3 is TGTGCCAGCAGCCCTGACAGGGGCGAGCAGTACTTC.

This clonotype was seen a single time. The junction departs from germline at one end; a sequencing error may be responsible. This rearrangement joins TRBV12-3 or TRBV12-4 to TRBJ2-3; 9 bases line up with TRBD2. The length of the CDR3 is 15 residues. The DNA for the CDR3 is TGTGCCAGGAGTTTTCGCGCGGGAGGGACAGAGACGCAGTATTTT. It specifies CARSFRAGGTETQYF.

Of note for this clonotype: Given a much more abundant clone one base away, this may be a read error. The rearrangement uses TRBV25-1 and TRBJ2-1; the D call may be TRBD1 or TRBD2 (7 bases each). With the DNA end fitting TRBJ2-5 better, the J assignment may be wrong. CDR1 and CDR2 from the germline V gene are MGHDK and SYGVNS. The CDR3 consists of 15 residues. As DNA, the CDR3 is TGTGCCAGCAGTCCAGGGGGGGCGGGGAGGGAGACCCAGTACTTC. Protein product: CASSPGGAGRETQYF.

With regard to this clonotype: A read error may account for a junction end that differs from germline. This chain joins TRBV6-1 and TRBJ2-1; D could derive from TRBD1 or TRBD2 (5 bases each). The germline CDR1 and CDR2 sequences are MNHNS and SASEGT. The CDR3 totals 15 residues. In nucleotides, the CDR3 is TGTGCCCGCAGGTCGGGGCAGAGCTCCAACAATGTGCAGTTCTTC. As protein: CARRSGQSSNNVQFF.

The chain has TRBV6-1 and TRBJ2-3; D is perhaps TRBD1 (6 bases). The DNA end is a closer match to TRBJ2-7, so the J assignment may be wrong. CDR3 size: 10 residues. Germline V gene lookup returns CDR1 MNHNS and CDR2 SASEGT. Here the CDR3 reads CARDSDTQYF. In DNA, the CDR3 is TGTGCCAGGGACAGCGATACGCAGTACTTC.

This chain connects TRBV27 to TRBJ2-5; 10 nucleotides align to TRBD1. The J call may be mistaken, given a closer DNA end match to TRBJ2-7. This CDR3 has 14 residues. Germline CDR1 reads MNHEY; CDR2 reads SMNVEV (reference sequence). The CDR3 spells CASSRTGGSYEQYF. The CDR3 DNA follows: TGTGCCAGCAGCCGGACAGGGGGAAGTTACGAGCAGTACTTC.

This clonotype was seen repeatedly, ten times or more. This chain uses TRBV6-1 with TRBJ2-2; 9 bases agree with TRBD2. This CDR3 spans 15 amino acids. CDR1 and CDR2 from the germline V gene are MNHNS and SASEGT. Unmatched junction bases numbered 8, after V lost 7 bases and J lost 5 bases. The DNA for the CDR3 is TGTGCCAGCAACCCTTGGGCGGGAGGGACCGGGGAGCTGTTTTTT. Translation gives CASNPWAGGTGELFF.

The genes are TRBV5-1 and TRBJ2-4; weak D call: TRBD1 (5 bases). The CDR3 covers 16 residues. From germline, CDR1 is SGHRS and CDR2 YFSETQ. Trimming removed 4 bases at V and 0 bases at J, with 14 bases between. The chain's CDR3 is CASSPTGNRAKNIQYF. In nucleotides, the CDR3 is TGCGCCAGCAGCCCCACAGGTAACCGAGCCAAAAACATTCAGTACTTC.

The V gene is TRBV27, the J gene TRBJ1-4, with D tentatively TRBD1 (6 bases). Trimming left V 5 bases short and J 3 bases short, with 10 bases between. This CDR3 region has 14 residues. Germline V CDR1 and CDR2: MNHEY, SMNVEV (reference sequence). This chain's CDR3 is CASSRTGSNEKLFF. For the CDR3, the DNA is TGTGCCAGCAGTCGAACAGGGTCTAATGAAAAACTGTTTTTT.

J is TRBJ2-3 and V is TRBV6-1, with D possibly TRBD1 on 6 matching bases. Germline V gives CDR1 MNHNS, CDR2 SASEGT. Between the trimmed V and J ends, which lost 8 bases and 1 base, there was a span of 13 bases. This CDR3 is 14 amino acids long. The DNA of the CDR3 is TGTGCCAGCTCCACAGGGATCGGCACAGATACGCAGTATTTT. It encodes CASSTGIGTDTQYF.

The rearrangement uses TRBV27 and TRBJ2-6; D may correspond to TRBD1 or TRBD2 (6 bases each). V dropped 2 bases and J dropped 18 bases, with 32 bases sitting between them. The CDR3 spans 18 residues. Per germline, CDR1 MNHEY and CDR2 SMNVEV (reference sequence). CDR3 bases: TGTGCCAGCAGTTTAGCGCAGGGCCAAGGCTCGGGGGCCAACGTGCAGACTTTC. Residues: CASSLAQGQGSGANVQTF.

As regards this clonotype: At one end, the junction sequence differs from germline, possibly due to a read error. This chain uses TRBV27 with TRBJ2-3, with D tentatively TRBD1 or TRBD2 (5 bases each). This CDR3 is 14 amino acids long. Germline V gene data show CDR1 as MNHEY and CDR2 as SMNVEV (reference sequence). The CDR3 reads CGGSGLQATNMQYF. DNA of the CDR3: TGTGGCGGCTCGGGGCTGCAGGCCACAAACATGCAGTATTTC.

This chain uses TRBV5-1 with TRBJ1-4; no clear D. With 0 bases removed from V and 0 bases from J, the gap between germline ends came to 3 bases. CDR3 length: 14 residues. Germline V lookup: CDR1 SGHRS, CDR2 YFSETQ. The CDR3 loop reads CASSLDSTNEKLFF. The DNA of the CDR3 is TGCGCCAGCAGCTTGGACTCAACTAATGAAAAACTGTTTTTT.

The rearrangement links TRBV7-2 to TRBJ1-2; possible D gene TRBD1, 5 bases. The germline CDR1 and CDR2 sequences are SGHTA and FQGNSA. The ends were cut back, 0 bases at V and 6 bases at J, with 11 bases in the middle. The CDR3 totals 14 residues. In nucleotides, the CDR3 is TGTGCCAGCAGCTTAGCTTGGACAAATAATGGCTACACCTTC. This codes for CASSLAWTNNGYTF.

The sample holds many counts of this clonotype. The V gene is TRBV10-1, the J gene TRBJ2-2; a weak D match, TRBD1 (6 bases). Germline assignment: CDR1 WNHNN and CDR2 SYGVQD (reference sequence). V lost 7 bases, J lost 4 bases, and 19 bases lay in between. The CDR3 loop spans 16 amino acids. The CDR3 DNA reads TGCGCCAGCACCAGCGCCACGGACAGACCCACCGGGGAGCTGTTTTTT. It is translated as CASTSATDRPTGELFF.

The rearrangement joins TRBV10-1 to TRBJ2-3, with D tentatively TRBD1 (5 bases). Per the germline V gene, CDR1 is WNHNN and CDR2 is SYGVQD (reference sequence). Deletions cut 9 bases from V and 5 bases from J, with 15 bases between. The CDR3 covers 13 residues. As DNA, the CDR3 is TGCGCCAGGGGTGAGTGGGGCAAAGATACGCAGTATTTT. Translating it yields CARGEWGKDTQYF.

This clonotype showed up many times. CDR3 coding DNA: TGTGGGAGCGGTGCCCCAGATACGCAGTACTTC. Amino acid sequence: CGSGAPDTQYF. The chain combines TRBV27 with TRBJ2-3; the D gene is possibly TRBD2 (5 bases). The J call may be wrong; the DNA end is better matched by TRBJ2-7. Germline assignment: CDR1 MNHEY and CDR2 SMNVEV (reference sequence). The CDR3 is 11 amino acids.

This clonotype appeared a few times. The chain has TRBV7-2 and TRBJ2-1; no firm D call. Germline CDR1 is SGHTA and CDR2 is FQGNSA. CDR3 length equals 15 residues. V was clipped by 0 bases and J by 1 base, with 7 bases between them. The CDR3 region has the DNA TGTGCCAGCAGCTTAGCCAGATCATCCTACAATGAGCAGTTCTTC. Its translation is CASSLARSSYNEQFF.

This clonotype is categorized as medium-sized. V gene TRBV7-6 combines with J gene TRBJ2-5; D is uncertain. Germline V gene lookup returns CDR1 SGHVS and CDR2 FNYEAQ. V shed 5 bases and J shed 4 bases, with 8 bases lying between them. The CDR3 runs 12 residues. CDR3 residues: CASSQGRETQYF. The CDR3 nucleotides are TGTGCCAGCAGCCAAGGACGAGAGACCCAGTACTTC.

This clonotype was counted ten times or more. V gene TRBV6-1 combines with J gene TRBJ2-3, with D perhaps TRBD2 (6 bases). V shed 6 bases and J shed 4 bases, with 17 bases lying between them. Germline-derived CDR1 and CDR2 are MNHNS and SASEGT. There are 15 residues in the CDR3. Written as DNA, the CDR3 is TGTGCCAGCAGCGGCCGGGACTTCCTCGCAGATACGCAGTATTTT. Amino acid sequence: CASSGRDFLADTQYF.

The V gene is TRBV4-2, the J gene TRBJ2-1; 14 bases match TRBD2. With V trimmed by 0 bases and J by 4 bases, 8 bases remained unmatched. The CDR3 loop spans 19 amino acids. The germline CDR1 and CDR2 sequences are LGHNA and YNFKEQ. CDR3 residues: CASSQDEGLAGDKYNEQFF. The CDR3, as DNA: TGTGCCAGCAGCCAAGATGAGGGACTAGCGGGAGACAAATACAATGAGCAGTTCTTC.

The chain links TRBV9 to TRBJ2-3; TRBD1 matches at 7 bases. This CDR3 region has 14 residues. Germline-derived CDR1 and CDR2 are SGDLS and YYNGEE. V shed 4 bases and J 2 bases; nucleotides not matched to a gene: 4. CDR3 in DNA: TGTGCCAGCAGCAAGGGACAGAACACAGATACGCAGTATTTT. This encodes CASSKGQNTDTQYF.